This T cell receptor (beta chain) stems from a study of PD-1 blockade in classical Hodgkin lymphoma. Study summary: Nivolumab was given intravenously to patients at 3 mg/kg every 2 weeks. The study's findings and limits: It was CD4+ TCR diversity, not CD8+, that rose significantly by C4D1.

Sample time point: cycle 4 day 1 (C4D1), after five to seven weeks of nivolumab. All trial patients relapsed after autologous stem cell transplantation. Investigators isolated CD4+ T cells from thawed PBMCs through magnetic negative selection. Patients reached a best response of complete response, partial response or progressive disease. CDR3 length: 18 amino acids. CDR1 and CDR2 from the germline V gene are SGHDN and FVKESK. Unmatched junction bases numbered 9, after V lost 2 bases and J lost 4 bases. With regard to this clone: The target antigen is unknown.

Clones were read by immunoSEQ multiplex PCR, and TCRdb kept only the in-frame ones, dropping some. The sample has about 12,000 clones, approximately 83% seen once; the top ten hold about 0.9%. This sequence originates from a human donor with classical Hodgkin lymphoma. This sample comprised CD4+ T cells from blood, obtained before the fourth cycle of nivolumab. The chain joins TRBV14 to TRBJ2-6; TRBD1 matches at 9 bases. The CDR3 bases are TGTGCCAGCAGCCAATTCCCGGGACAGGGTACCGGGGCCAACGTCCTGACTTTC. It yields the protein CASSQFPGQGTGANVLTF. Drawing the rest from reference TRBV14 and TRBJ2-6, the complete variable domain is EAGVTQFPSHSVIEKGQTVTLRCDPISGHDNLYWYRRVMGKEIKFLLHFVKESKQDESGMPNNRFLAERTGGTYSTLKVQPAELEDSGVYFCASSQFPGQGTGANVLTFGAGSRLTVL.